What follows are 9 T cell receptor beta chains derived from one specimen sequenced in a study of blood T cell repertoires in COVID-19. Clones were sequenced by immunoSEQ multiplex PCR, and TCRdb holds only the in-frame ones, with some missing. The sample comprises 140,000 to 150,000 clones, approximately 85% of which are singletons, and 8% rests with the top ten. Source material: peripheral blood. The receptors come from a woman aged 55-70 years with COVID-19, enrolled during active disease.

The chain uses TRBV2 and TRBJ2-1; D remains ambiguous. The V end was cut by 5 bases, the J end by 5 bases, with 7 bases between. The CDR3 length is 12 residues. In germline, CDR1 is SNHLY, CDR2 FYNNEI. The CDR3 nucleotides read TGTGCCAGCAGTTGGAGTCACAATGAGCAGTTCTTC. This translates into CASSWSHNEQFF.

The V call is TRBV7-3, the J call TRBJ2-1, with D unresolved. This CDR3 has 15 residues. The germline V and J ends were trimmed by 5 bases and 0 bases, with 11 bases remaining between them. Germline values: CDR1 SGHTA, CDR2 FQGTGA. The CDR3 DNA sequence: TGTGCCAGCAGCGAATCAATCAGCTCCTACAATGAGCAGTTCTTC. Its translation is CASSESISSYNEQFF.

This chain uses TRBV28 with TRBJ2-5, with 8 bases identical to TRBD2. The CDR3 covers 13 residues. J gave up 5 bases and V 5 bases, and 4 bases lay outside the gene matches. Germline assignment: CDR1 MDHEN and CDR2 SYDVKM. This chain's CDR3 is CASSRTSSETQYF. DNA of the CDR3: TGTGCCAGCAGTCGGACTAGCAGTGAGACCCAGTACTTC.

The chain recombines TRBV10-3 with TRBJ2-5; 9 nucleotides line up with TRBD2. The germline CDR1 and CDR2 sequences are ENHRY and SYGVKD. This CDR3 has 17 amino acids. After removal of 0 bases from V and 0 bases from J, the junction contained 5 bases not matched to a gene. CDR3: CAISESGGGAYQETQYF. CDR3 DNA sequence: TGTGCCATCAGTGAGTCTGGCGGGGGGGCCTACCAAGAGACCCAGTACTTC.

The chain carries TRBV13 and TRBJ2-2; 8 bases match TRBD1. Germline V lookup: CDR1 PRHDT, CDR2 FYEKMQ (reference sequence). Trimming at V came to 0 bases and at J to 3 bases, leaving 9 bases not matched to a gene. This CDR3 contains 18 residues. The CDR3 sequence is CASSLGRATGAYTGELFF. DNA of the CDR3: TGTGCCAGCAGCTTAGGCCGCGCGACAGGGGCGTACACCGGGGAGCTGTTTTTT.

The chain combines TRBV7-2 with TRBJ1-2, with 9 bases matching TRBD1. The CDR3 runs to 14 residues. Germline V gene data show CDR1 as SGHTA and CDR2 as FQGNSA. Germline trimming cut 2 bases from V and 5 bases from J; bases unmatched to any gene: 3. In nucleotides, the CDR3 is TGTGCCAGCAGCTTAAACAGGGGGCGATATGGCTACACCTTC. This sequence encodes CASSLNRGRYGYTF.

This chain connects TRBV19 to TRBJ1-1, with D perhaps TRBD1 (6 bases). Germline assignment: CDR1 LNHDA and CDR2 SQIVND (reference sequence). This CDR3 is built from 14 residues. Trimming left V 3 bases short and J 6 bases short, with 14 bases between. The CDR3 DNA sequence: TGTGCCAGTAGTATTATGGCTCCAGGGGCTGAAGCTTTCTTT. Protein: CASSIMAPGAEAFF.

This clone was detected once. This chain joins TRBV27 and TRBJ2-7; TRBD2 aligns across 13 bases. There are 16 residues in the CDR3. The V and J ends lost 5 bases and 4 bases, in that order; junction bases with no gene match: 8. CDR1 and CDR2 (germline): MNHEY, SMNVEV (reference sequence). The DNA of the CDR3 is TGTGCCAGCAGTATACTACGGACTAGCGGGGGTTACGAGCAGTACTTC. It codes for CASSILRTSGGYEQYF.

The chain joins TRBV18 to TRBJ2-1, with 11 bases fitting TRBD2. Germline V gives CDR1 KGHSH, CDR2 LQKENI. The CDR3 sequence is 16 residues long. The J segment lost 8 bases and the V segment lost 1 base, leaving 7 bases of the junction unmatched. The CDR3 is CASSPRGSGGAHEQFF. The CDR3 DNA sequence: TGTGCCAGCTCACCACGAGGTAGCGGGGGGGCCCATGAGCAGTTCTTC.